Listed here are 15 T cell receptor beta chains from one sample, sequenced in a study of cytomegalovirus exposure and HLA in healthy donors. Profiled with immunoSEQ multiplex PCR; TCRdb holds only in-frame clones, not every one. The sample includes roughly 120,000 clones, about 84% seen only once; the top ten take approximately 4.9%. The specimen sequenced was PBMCs. Receptors were obtained from a man between 18 and 29 years old in good health and CMV-seronegative.

V and J are TRBV30 and TRBJ1-2; TRBD1 might be the D (6 bases). V gave up 0 bases and J gave up 1 base, with 18 bases separating them. Germline CDR1 and CDR2: GTSNPN and SVGIG (reference sequence). The CDR3 spans 17 residues. CDR3 sequence (DNA): TGTGCCTGGAGTGTAAGATTTCAGGGGAGAATTAACTATGGCTACACCTTC. It is translated as CAWSVRFQGRINYGYTF.

CDR3 nucleotides: TGTGCCAGCAGCTTTACAGGGTTGGGGACAGATACGCAGTATTTT. The encoded protein is CASSFTGLGTDTQYF. V usage is TRBV9 and J usage is TRBJ2-3; D is possibly TRBD1 (6 bases). V was shortened by 4 bases and J by 3 bases, with 15 bases between the two germline ends. CDR1 SGDLS and CDR2 YYNGEE come from the germline V gene. The length of the CDR3 is 15 residues.

This clone came up once. V and J are TRBV4-1 and TRBJ2-3; tentative D call: TRBD1 (5 bases). The CDR3 runs 17 residues. Trimming removed 1 base at V and 0 bases at J, with 14 bases between. The germline V gene encodes CDR1 MGHRA and CDR2 YSYEKL. Here the CDR3 DNA reads TGCGCCAGCAGCCAAGTTTATCCCAGGGCTAGCACAGATACGCAGTATTTT. Translated, it gives CASSQVYPRASTDTQYF.

The chain recombines TRBV19 with TRBJ2-1; 12 nucleotides agree with TRBD2. The CDR3 consists of 22 residues. The trim removed 2 bases at V and 0 bases at J, leaving 17 bases unmatched. CDR1 LNHDA and CDR2 SQIVND come from the germline V gene (reference sequence). The CDR3 nucleotides read TGTGCCAGTAGTATATCGGCTAGCGGGAGGGCCACCTATAGGAGCTCCTACAATGAGCAGTTCTTC. Its protein product is CASSISASGRATYRSSYNEQFF.

The rearrangement joins TRBV4-1 to TRBJ1-1; TRBD1 matches 7 bases. This CDR3 contains 16 residues. CDR1 and CDR2 (germline): MGHRA, YSYEKL. The ends lost 3 bases at V and 1 base at J; junction bases unmatched: 8. The CDR3 DNA follows: TGCGCCAGCAGCCACGCCTCGGACAGGCCGAACACTGAAGCTTTCTTT. This codes for CASSHASDRPNTEAFF.

The chain combines TRBV6-6 with TRBJ1-5, with TRBD1 identical over 8 bases. The J segment lost 6 bases and the V segment lost 2 bases, leaving 3 bases of the junction unmatched. The CDR3 sequence is 14 residues long. CDR1 and CDR2 from the germline V gene are MNHNY and SVGAGI (reference sequence). CDR3 sequence: CASSYRTGIQPQHF. CDR3 bases: TGTGCCAGCAGTTACCGGACAGGGATTCAGCCCCAGCATTTT.

The chain is built from TRBV12-2 and TRBJ2-3; TRBD2 reflects the table's D call only, with no check against the DNA. TRBV12-2 is annotated as a pseudogene. The CDR3 has 18 amino acids. The CDR3 sequence: CASRLMLAGGLSTDTQYF. For the CDR3, the DNA is TGTGCAAGTCGCTTAATGTTAGCGGGGGGTCTTAGCACAGATACGCAGTATTTT.

V usage is TRBV7-6 and J usage is TRBJ1-5; 7 bases line up with TRBD1. In germline, CDR1 is SGHVS, CDR2 FNYEAQ. V was pared by 5 bases and J by 4 bases, with 5 bases of the junction left unmatched. The CDR3 is 14 residues long. CDR3 in DNA: TGTGCCAGCAGCCCACAGGGGTATAATCAGCCCCAGCATTTT. This gives the protein CASSPQGYNQPQHF.

This clone was recorded a few times. The chain joins TRBV7-9 to TRBJ2-2; the match to TRBD1 covers 10 bases. CDR1 and CDR2 (germline): SEHNR, FQNEAQ (reference sequence). The CDR3 contains 15 residues. Trimming at V came to 5 bases and at J to 6 bases, leaving 6 bases not matched to a gene. The DNA for the CDR3 is TGTGCCAGCAGCAAGGGGACAGGGGAGGCCGGGGAGCTGTTTTTT. Protein product: CASSKGTGEAGELFF.

The chain carries TRBV5-1 and TRBJ2-1; D may be TRBD1 (5 bases). V was trimmed by 0 bases and J by 13 bases, leaving 11 bases between them. CDR1 and CDR2 (germline): SGHRS, YFSETQ. The CDR3 runs 12 residues. The CDR3 loop reads CASSLGDSPQFF. The CDR3 region has the DNA TGCGCCAGCAGCTTGGGTGACAGTCCACAGTTCTTC.

The CDR3: CASTRVAEAFF. The CDR3 region has the DNA TGTGCCAGCACCAGAGTAGCGGAAGCTTTCTTT. The rearrangement links TRBV6-1 to TRBJ1-1, with D hard to call. The length of the CDR3 is 11 residues. Germline CDR1 MNHNS, CDR2 SASEGT. With 7 bases removed from V and 8 bases from J, the gap between germline ends came to 11 bases.

The rearrangement uses TRBV4-1 and TRBJ1-3, with D tentatively TRBD1 (5 bases). Trimming left V 0 bases short and J 0 bases short, with 12 bases between. Looked up from germline, CDR1 is MGHRA and CDR2 is YSYEKL. The CDR3 runs 17 residues. DNA of the CDR3: TGCGCCAGCAGCCAAGATTCTGGGGCAGTCTCTGGAAACACCATATATTTT. Translation: CASSQDSGAVSGNTIYF.

The gene calls are TRBV2 and TRBJ2-4; tentative D call: TRBD1 (6 bases). V was cut by 1 base and J by 0 bases, with 13 bases left in between. The CDR3 runs 17 residues. CDR1 is SNHLY, CDR2 FYNNEI, per germline. The CDR3 DNA is TGTGCCAGCAGTGAAGGACCCAGGGGAGTAGCCAAAAACATTCAGTACTTC. It is translated as CASSEGPRGVAKNIQYF. The variable domain in full, completed from reference TRBV2 and TRBJ2-4, reads EPEVTQTPSHQVTQMGQEVILRCVPISNHLYFYWYRQILGQKVEFLVSFYNNEISEKSEIFDDQFSVERPDGSNFTLKIRSTKLEDSAMYFCASSEGPRGVAKNIQYFGAGTRLSVL.

The chain employs TRBV5-4 and TRBJ2-5, with 10 bases that match TRBD2. CDR3 length equals 17 residues. Looked up from germline, CDR1 is SGHNT and CDR2 is YYREEE (reference sequence). V gave up 0 bases and J gave up 1 base; unmatched junction bases: 6. Here the CDR3 reads CASSLGVLAGFQETQYF. The DNA for the CDR3 is TGTGCCAGCAGCTTGGGGGTACTAGCGGGATTCCAAGAGACCCAGTACTTC.

DNA of the CDR3: TGTGCCTGGAGGATGACAGGGGAAGGGACCCAGTACTTC. Residues: CAWRMTGEGTQYF. The gene calls are TRBV30 and TRBJ2-5; 8 bases agree with TRBD1. The J segment lost 7 bases and the V segment lost 3 bases, leaving 7 bases of the junction unmatched. From germline, CDR1 is GTSNPN and CDR2 SVGIG (reference sequence). The CDR3 runs to 13 residues.